This entry lists 27 T cell receptor beta chains sequenced from one sample in a study of Ad26.COV2.S vaccination and SARS-CoV-2 variants. Only in-frame clones appear in the TCRdb table, and some are missing; sequencing was by immunoSEQ multiplex PCR. The repertoire holds approximately 420,000 clones, with about 85% as singletons. Treatment: around 19 received Ad26.COV2.S at low or high dose, single or two shots; five or six received placebo; per-sample allocation not given. Sampling happened 63 days after the first vaccine or placebo injection. The sample consisted of peripheral blood, taken in a trial of Ad26.COV2.S vaccine versus placebo. The receptors were sampled from a person between 18 and 65 years old who received the Ad26.COV2.S COVID-19 vaccine or a placebo.

V usage is TRBV30 and J usage is TRBJ2-3; the D is unclear. The CDR3 is 12 residues long. V lost 5 bases and J 4 bases, leaving 10 bases between the germline ends. Per the germline V gene, CDR1 is GTSNPN and CDR2 is SVGIG (reference sequence). CDR3 nucleotides: TGTGCCTGGGGATACCAAGCAGATACGCAGTATTTT. It encodes CAWGYQADTQYF.

This rearrangement joins TRBV12-3 or TRBV12-4 to TRBJ2-7; D is possibly TRBD1 (6 bases). CDR3 length equals 12 residues. V was clipped by 6 bases and J by 6 bases, with 12 bases between them. The DNA of the CDR3 is TGTGCCAGCAGCCAGGGGCAGGGCGAGCAGTACTTC. This codes for CASSQGQGEQYF.

The chain combines TRBV5-6 with TRBJ1-3; D unclear. Trimming removed 4 bases from V and 0 bases from J, with 8 bases in between. The CDR3 loop spans 14 amino acids. The germline gives CDR1 SGHDT, CDR2 YYEEEE. The CDR3 DNA reads TGTGCCAGCAGCGGAGGATTCTCTGGAAACACCATATATTTT. This gives the protein CASSGGFSGNTIYF. Full variable domain (outside the CDR3, taken from reference TRBV5-6 and TRBJ1-3): DAGVTQSPTHLIKTRGQQVTLRCSPKSGHDTVSWYQQALGQGPQFIFQYYEEEERQRGNFPDRFSGHQFPNYSSELNVNALLLGDSALYLCASSGGFSGNTIYFGEGSWLTVV.

The chain is built from TRBV3-1 (or the pseudogene TRBV3-2) and TRBJ2-3; 10 bases line up with TRBD2. The germline V gene has CDR1 LGHDT and CDR2 YNNKEL (reference sequence). The V segment lost 4 bases and the J segment 3 bases; nucleotides outside the gene matches: 7. This CDR3 has 16 residues. CDR3 nucleotide sequence: TGTGCCAGCAGCCTAGCGGGGGGACTAAAGACAGATACGCAGTATTTT. It is translated as CASSLAGGLKTDTQYF.

As for this clone: This sample includes further DNA sequences coding for the same CDR3. The chain recombines TRBV5-1 with TRBJ2-3; D ambiguous. Germline V gene data show CDR1 as SGHRS and CDR2 as YFSETQ. Between the trimmed V and J ends, which lost 0 bases and 3 bases, there was a span of 8 bases. This CDR3 has 14 residues. The CDR3 here is CASSLEGGTDTQYF. CDR3 sequence (DNA): TGCGCCAGCAGCTTGGAGGGTGGAACAGATACGCAGTATTTT.

The chain carries TRBV5-8 and TRBJ2-1; no definite D call. Germline V gene data show CDR1 as SGHTS and CDR2 as YDEGEE. This CDR3 comprises 13 residues. The V end lost 2 bases, the J end lost 7 bases, and 10 bases lay between the germline ends. The CDR3 nucleotides are TGTGCCAGCAGCTTCTGGCGTATAAATGAGCAGTTCTTC. This sequence encodes CASSFWRINEQFF.

The V gene is TRBV18, the J gene TRBJ1-6; 7 nucleotides align to TRBD1. V gave up 3 bases and J gave up 5 bases; unmatched junction bases: 7. Looked up from germline, CDR1 is KGHSH and CDR2 is LQKENI. This CDR3 comprises 16 residues. Written as DNA, the CDR3 is TGTGCCAGCTCACCTCTAGGACAGGAAGATAATTCACCCCTCCACTTT. Its protein product is CASSPLGQEDNSPLHF.

This chain links TRBV4-3 with TRBJ2-2; D is possibly TRBD1 or TRBD2 (6 bases each). This CDR3 has 15 amino acids. The V end was cut by 0 bases, the J end by 8 bases, with 13 bases between. Per germline, CDR1 LGHNA and CDR2 YSLEER. The CDR3 DNA reads TGCGCCAGCAGCCAAGATCTGGGGGGCTTTGGGGAGCTGTTTTTT. Encoded protein: CASSQDLGGFGELFF.

The rearrangement links TRBV18 to TRBJ2-1; D unresolved. The CDR3 contains 15 residues. CDR1 KGHSH and CDR2 LQKENI come from the germline V gene. Deletions cut 1 base from V and 10 bases from J, with 17 bases between. CDR3 protein: CASSPLPPPTREQFF. CDR3 bases: TGTGCCAGCTCACCACTTCCTCCCCCTACGCGGGAGCAGTTCTTC. The variable domain in full, with the rest retrieved from reference TRBV18 and TRBJ2-1, is NAGVMQNPRHLVRRRGQEARLRCSPMKGHSHVYWYRQLPEEGLKFMVYLQKENIIDESGMPKERFSAEFPKEGPSILRIQQVVRGDSAAYFCASSPLPPPTREQFFGPGTRLTVL.

The CDR3 bases are TGTGCCAGCAGTGGAAATGCCCGTTATAGAGGCACTGAAGCTTTCTTT. It encodes CASSGNARYRGTEAFF. The chain links TRBV6-1 to TRBJ1-1; D gene ambiguous. This CDR3 comprises 16 residues. V gave up 4 bases and J gave up 4 bases, with 19 bases separating them. Germline V gene lookup returns CDR1 MNHNS and CDR2 SASEGT.

This clone was seen a single time. The chain recombines TRBV25-1 with TRBJ2-1; D possibly corresponds to TRBD1 (5 bases). The CDR3 is 16 amino acids. The V gene lost 1 base and the J gene lost 7 bases, with 17 bases spanning the gap. Germline V gene lookup returns CDR1 MGHDK and CDR2 SYGVNS. The chain's CDR3 is CASSESGRAEWNEQFF. The DNA of the CDR3 is TGTGCCAGCAGTGAATCCGGCAGGGCAGAGTGGAATGAGCAGTTCTTC.

The chain joins TRBV6-5 to TRBJ2-3; TRBD2 might be the D (5 bases). Germline-derived CDR1 and CDR2 are MNHEY and SVGAGI. Trimming removed 4 bases at V and 9 bases at J, with 14 bases between. This CDR3 contains 13 residues. Here the CDR3 DNA reads TGTGCCAGCAGTTCAGACTACCTTCGCACGCAGTATTTT. This sequence encodes CASSSDYLRTQYF.

V gene TRBV10-3 combines with J gene TRBJ1-1, with D possibly TRBD1 on 5 matching bases. In germline, CDR1 is ENHRY, CDR2 SYGVKD. This CDR3 region has 11 residues. V was shortened by 6 bases and J by 7 bases, with 9 bases between the two germline ends. The CDR3 is CAIRTAREAFF. DNA for the CDR3: TGTGCCATCAGGACAGCACGTGAAGCTTTCTTT.

Note on this clone: The same CDR3 arises from other DNA sequences in this sample as well. The V call is TRBV7-9, the J call TRBJ2-7, with no clear D. Germline values: CDR1 SEHNR, CDR2 FQNEAQ (reference sequence). CDR3 length: 12 amino acids. V dropped 5 bases and J dropped 2 bases, with 7 bases sitting between them. CDR3 amino acids: CASSLGTYEQYF. In DNA form, the CDR3 reads TGTGCCAGCAGCCTAGGAACCTACGAGCAGTACTTC.

The J gene is TRBJ2-7, the V gene TRBV25-1; 10 bases fit TRBD1. Germline-derived CDR1 and CDR2 are MGHDK and SYGVNS. V lost 5 bases, J lost 3 bases, and 4 bases stayed unmatched. The CDR3 length is 14 residues. The CDR3 DNA follows: TGTGCCAGCAGTTACGGGACAGGGGTCTACGAGCAGTACTTC. As protein: CASSYGTGVYEQYF.

The V call is TRBV11-3, the J call TRBJ2-2; weak D call: TRBD1 (5 bases). The CDR3 covers 13 residues. Germline V lookup: CDR1 SGHNT, CDR2 YENEEA. CDR3 DNA: TGTGCTTCGGGCAGGGCGAACACCGGGGAGCTGTTTTTT. It yields the protein CASGRANTGELFF.

V usage is TRBV7-9 and J usage is TRBJ2-7, with 8 nucleotides matching TRBD1. Germline values: CDR1 SEHNR, CDR2 FQNEAQ (reference sequence). CDR3 size: 15 residues. Losses at the gene ends were 0 bases for V and 6 bases for J; bases not matched to a gene: 7. CDR3 nucleotide sequence: TGTGCCAGCAGCTTAGCGATGTCAGGACAGGGCGAGCAGTACTTC. Protein: CASSLAMSGQGEQYF.

This chain uses TRBV29-1 with TRBJ2-7; 7 bases are shared with TRBD1. The germline V gene encodes CDR1 SQVTM and CDR2 ANQGSEA. With 3 bases clipped from V and 6 bases from J, the junction kept 8 bases outside the gene matches. The CDR3 is made up of 13 amino acids. The CDR3 nucleotides are TGCAGCGTTGATATGTCAGGGGGACGCGAGCAGTACTTC. This gives the protein CSVDMSGGREQYF.

This chain uses TRBV10-3 with TRBJ2-4, with 15 bases lining up with TRBD2. The length of the CDR3 is 17 residues. Trimming took 0 bases from V and 9 from J; bases not matched to a gene: 6. Per germline, CDR1 ENHRY and CDR2 SYGVKD. CDR3 sequence reads: CAISESTPGLAGGIQYF. The DNA for the CDR3 is TGTGCCATCAGTGAGTCGACTCCGGGACTAGCGGGGGGCATTCAGTACTTC.

J is TRBJ1-4 and V is TRBV6-5; D not resolved. The ends were cut back, 6 bases at V and 5 bases at J, with 13 bases in the middle. There are 14 residues in the CDR3. Germline CDR1 MNHEY, CDR2 SVGAGI. As DNA, the CDR3 is TGTGCCAGCAGCCTGCATAGAAGAAATGAAAAACTGTTTTTT. Its translation: CASSLHRRNEKLFF.

The chain employs TRBV15 and TRBJ1-1; no definite D call. The germline V gene encodes CDR1 LNHNV and CDR2 YYDKDF (reference sequence). The CDR3 sequence is 13 residues long. The V gene lost 3 bases and the J gene lost 1 base, with 6 bases spanning the gap. The CDR3 DNA follows: TGTGCCACCAGCAGTCTAGAGAACACTGAAGCTTTCTTT. Its translation: CATSSLENTEAFF.

This clone was recorded only once. This rearrangement joins TRBV7-7 to TRBJ2-1; unclear D gene. Trimming removed 1 base from V and 7 bases from J, with 14 bases in between. The CDR3 spans 15 residues. Looked up from germline, CDR1 is SSHAT and CDR2 is FNYEAQ (reference sequence). The CDR3 DNA is TGTGCCAGCAGCTTAGGAACACCTGGGGTGAATGAGCAGTTCTTC. Amino acids: CASSLGTPGVNEQFF.

The CDR3 DNA is TGTGCCAGCAGTTGGACAGGGGAGGAGCAGTACTTC. Its translation: CASSWTGEEQYF. This chain uses TRBV27 with TRBJ2-7, with 9 positions matching TRBD1. The CDR3 consists of 12 residues. The germline CDR1 and CDR2 sequences are MNHEY and SMNVEV (reference sequence). Trimming at V came to 4 bases and at J to 7 bases, leaving 2 bases not matched to a gene.

The V and J genes are TRBV18 and TRBJ1-6; D gene uncertain. From germline, CDR1 is KGHSH and CDR2 LQKENI. Trimming shortened V by 0 bases and J by 2 bases, and 8 bases separated the two germline ends. The CDR3 has 16 residues. Written as DNA, the CDR3 is TGTGCCAGCTCACCACCCGGCCGACCCTATAATTCACCCCTCCACTTT. Its translation is CASSPPGRPYNSPLHF.

V and J are TRBV6-9 and TRBJ1-5; 7 bases align to TRBD1. The V segment lost 5 bases and the J segment 0 bases; nucleotides outside the gene matches: 19. The germline V gene encodes CDR1 MNHGY and CDR2 SVAAGI. This CDR3 comprises 20 residues. The CDR3 is CASSTHFRGRGHLSNQPQHF. The DNA of the CDR3 is TGTGCCAGCAGTACACACTTCCGAGGGAGGGGGCATCTTAGCAATCAGCCCCAGCATTTT.

The count of this clone is one. V gene TRBV27 combines with J gene TRBJ2-6; D may match TRBD1 or TRBD2 (6 bases each). V lost 8 bases and J 8 bases, leaving 16 bases between the germline ends. In germline, CDR1 is MNHEY, CDR2 SMNVEV (reference sequence). The CDR3 has 14 amino acids. The CDR3 DNA follows: TGTGCCAGCGGAGGACTTGGGGGGCCCAACGTCCTGACTTTC. Translating it yields CASGGLGGPNVLTF.

The gene calls are TRBV5-4 and TRBJ2-7; D possibly uses TRBD1 or TRBD2 (5 bases each). This CDR3 region has 15 residues. Germline lookup yields CDR1 SGHNT and CDR2 YYREEE (reference sequence). Trimming cost V 0 bases and J 4 bases, with 14 bases left between them. CDR3 in DNA: TGTGCCAGCAGCTTGGGAGGGACGGAAAAATACGAGCAGTACTTC. This translates into CASSLGGTEKYEQYF.